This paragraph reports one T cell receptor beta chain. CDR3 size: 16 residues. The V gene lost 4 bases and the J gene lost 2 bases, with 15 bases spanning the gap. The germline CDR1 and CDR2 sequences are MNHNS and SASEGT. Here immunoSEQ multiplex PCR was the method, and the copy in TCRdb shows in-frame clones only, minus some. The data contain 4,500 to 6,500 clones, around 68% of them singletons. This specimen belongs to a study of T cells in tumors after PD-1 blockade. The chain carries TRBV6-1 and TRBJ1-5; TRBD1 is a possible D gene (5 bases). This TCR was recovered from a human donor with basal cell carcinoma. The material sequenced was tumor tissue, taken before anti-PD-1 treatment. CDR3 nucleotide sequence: TGTGCCAGCAGTGCCCGGGGGACCCAAGGCAATCAGCCCCAGCATTTT. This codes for CASSARGTQGNQPQHF.